This TCR beta chain was recovered during a study of T-cell memory formation after mild COVID-19. Study context: Most TCR clusters belonged to a single donor. General study results and limits: Contracting clones from day 15 to 85 had balanced CD4/CD8; later expanders favoured CD4+.

Barcoded TCR alpha and TCR beta cDNA libraries with UMIs came from 5'RACE using constant-segment primers. One entry per CDR3 protein results from TCRdb running MiXCR on the 5' RACE reads. The data hold a few hundred thousand distinct CDR3 sequences, with 15% to 20% observed a single time. This clonotype was seen ten or more times. Its antigen is currently unknown. This CDR3 has 17 amino acids. Germline V lookup: CDR1 DFQATT, CDR2 SNEGSKA (reference sequence). Trimming took 1 base from V and 2 from J; bases not matched to a gene: 7. This chain uses TRBV20-1 with TRBJ2-3, with 12 bases that match TRBD2. The TCR originated in a young man who had mild COVID-19 (a few samples of this study predate the infection). Cell type and time point are not known. Sequencing was done on a sample of PBMCs or a T cell subset sorted from them (not recorded which). CDR3 nucleotide sequence: TGCAGTGCTAGAGTACTAGCGGGGGGAGCCCTCACAGATACGCAGTATTTT. The encoded protein is CSARVLAGGALTDTQYF.